This T cell receptor (beta chain) came from a study of T cells in Graves' hyperthyroidism and ophthalmopathy. A remark on this clonotype: The antigen is not known.

The length of the CDR3 is 20 residues. Germline V gives CDR1 SNHLY, CDR2 FYNNEI. V lost 2 bases and J lost 0; bases outside the gene matches: 9. The authors deemed Graves' hyperthyroidism stable absent ophthalmopathy progression within 18 months. Hyperthyroidism patients were newly diagnosed, had disease duration under 2 months, and were aged 18 to 65 years. The study based diagnoses on clinical symptoms, serum thyroxine and TRAb, thyroid ultrasound and orbital computed tomography. Study-level points and caveats: Before onset, by a median of around six months, the model predicted ophthalmopathy.

TCR beta CDR3 sequences were amplified from RNA transcripts. During a first-round RT-PCR of the TCR CDR3, the HTBI primer set was used. MiXCR, applied by TCRdb to the multiplex PCR reads, yields one record per CDR3 protein. The sample carries a few hundred thousand distinct CDR3 sequences, approximately 44% recorded once. The sequence was obtained from a woman aged 18-29 years with Graves' hyperthyroidism. Sequenced input: peripheral blood or thyroid tissue (not recorded which). J is TRBJ2-6 and V is TRBV2, with 11 bases aligning to TRBD2. The CDR3 DNA is TGTGCCAGCAGTGAAACGACTAGCGGGACAGCGATCTCTGGGGCCAACGTCCTGACTTTC. Its protein product is CASSETTSGTAISGANVLTF. Full variable domain (rest looked up from reference TRBV2 and TRBJ2-6): EPEVTQTPSHQVTQMGQEVILRCVPISNHLYFYWYRQILGQKVEFLVSFYNNEISEKSEIFDDQFSVERPDGSNFTLKIRSTKLEDSAMYFCASSETTSGTAISGANVLTFGAGSRLTVL.